The text below deals with one T cell receptor beta chain. As yet, its antigen is unknown. This specimen belongs to a study of T cell responses to AZD1222 COVID-19 vaccine. Study-level results: Spike-specific TCR breadth rose after two AZD1222 doses, and depth rose as well. The study identified only 6 or 7 AZD1222 recipients as seropositive at baseline.

Generated by immunoSEQ multiplex PCR, the TCRdb table keeps only in-frame clones and is missing some. The sample consists of around 110,000 clones, around 90% of them appearing once. V lost 4 bases, J lost 0 bases, and 6 bases stayed unmatched. CDR1 is MNHEY, CDR2 SMNVEV, per germline (reference sequence). The CDR3 is 15 amino acids. The source material was peripheral blood, sampled on day 0 of AZD1222 vaccination. The J gene is TRBJ2-7, the V gene TRBV27, with 7 bases fitting TRBD1. The source of this sequence is an adult in good health. The CDR3 sequence: CASSWGTGASYEQYF. In DNA form, the CDR3 reads TGTGCCAGCAGTTGGGGAACAGGGGCCTCCTACGAGCAGTACTTC.